These T cell receptor beta chains were read from a single sample in a study of cytomegalovirus exposure and HLA in healthy donors. Repertoires were generated with immunoSEQ multiplex PCR, while TCRdb's copy carries only in-frame clones and drops some. The table includes under 300,000 clones, 81% detected once. Material for sequencing was PBMCs. The receptors stem from an older woman in good health and CMV-seropositive. Both conserved end residues are part of each CDR3. D genes are given only for firm matches. Clone size appears in some rows only: once, few, many, or a class for an expanded clone.

J | V | length | size | D | DNA | CDR3
TRBJ1-1 | TRBV5-4 | 16 | - | - | TGTGCCAGCAGATGGGTAGGGGAGGGTTTGGGCACTGAAGCTTTCTTT | CASRWVGEGLGTEAFF
TRBJ2-1 | TRBV6-1 | 16 | - | TRBD2 | TGTGCCAGCAGTGCGACTAGCGGGAGAGGGTACAATGAGCAGTTCTTC | CASSATSGRGYNEQFF
TRBJ2-7 | TRBV4-1 | 16 | few | - | TGCGCCAGCAGCCAATTACCTTTGGGGGCCAGGTACGAGCAGTACTTC | CASSQLPLGARYEQYF
TRBJ1-3 | TRBV6-5 | 15 | - | TRBD1 | TGTGCCAGCAGCAATACAGGGGCGTCTGGAAACACCATATATTTT | CASSNTGASGNTIYF
TRBJ2-5 | TRBV6-1 | 14 | - | TRBD2 | TGTGCCAGCAGTGAAGCGCCTAGCGGGAGGACCCAGTACTTC | CASSEAPSGRTQYF
TRBJ2-7 | TRBV4-1 | 15 | once | TRBD1 | TGCGCCAGCAGCCAAGAGTCCGAGGGGGCGAGAGAGCAGTACTTC | CASSQESEGAREQYF
TRBJ1-5 | TRBV6-5 | 14 | - | TRBD1 | TGTGCCAGCAGAAAGGGACAGCCAAATCAGCCCCAGCATTTT | CASRKGQPNQPQHF
TRBJ2-1 | TRBV4-2 | 17 | - | TRBD1 | TGTGCCAGCAGCCAATCCGGGACAGGGGGCAATATAGGTGAGCAGTTCTTC | CASSQSGTGGNIGEQFF
TRBJ2-7 | TRBV7-2 | 13 | once | - | TGTGCCAGCAGCAATAGCCTAGCCTACGAGCAGTACTTC | CASSNSLAYEQYF
TRBJ2-7 | TRBV12-5 | 15 | - | TRBD1 | TGTGCTAGTGGTTACACGGGACAGGGACAATGGGAGCAGTACTTC | CASGYTGQGQWEQYF
TRBJ2-2 | TRBV5-1 | 18 | - | TRBD2 | TGCGCCAGCAGCTTGGCCACACCTAGCGGGATTAGAACCGGGGAGCTGTTTTTT | CASSLATPSGIRTGELFF
TRBJ2-3 | TRBV5-1 | 16 | - | TRBD2 | TGCGCCAGCAGCTTGGGACTAGCGGGAGTAATGAATACGCAGTATTTT | CASSLGLAGVMNTQYF
TRBJ2-7 | TRBV10-3 | 15 | - | - | TGTGCCATCAGTGAAGGGGGGGCGCGAGGAGGCGAGCAGTACTTC | CAISEGGARGGEQYF
TRBJ2-7 | TRBV5-4 | 14 | - | - | TGTGCCAGCAGCTCCCCGCGTGGGGGCGACGAGCAGTACTTC | CASSSPRGGDEQYF
TRBJ2-5 | TRBV7-7 | 16 | - | - | TGTGCCAGCAGCGCCTCTAGGGGAAAGAACCAAGAGACCCAGTACTTC | CASSASRGKNQETQYF
TRBJ1-4 | TRBV10-2 | 13 | - | - | TGCGCCAGCAGTGATGAACGGGATGAAAAACTGTTTTTT | CASSDERDEKLFF
TRBJ2-7 | TRBV27 | 15 | - | TRBD2 | TGTGCCAGCAGTCAAGGGGCAGGGAGGGGCTACGAGCAGTACTTC | CASSQGAGRGYEQYF
TRBJ2-3 | TRBV7-2 | 14 | - | TRBD2 | TGTGCCAGCAGCAAGGGAGGGTTTAGGGATACGCAGTATTTT | CASSKGGFRDTQYF
TRBJ2-7 | TRBV18 | 13 | - | TRBD1 | TGTGCCAGCTCACCGCAGGGGGCCTACGAGCAGTACTTC | CASSPQGAYEQYF
TRBJ2-7 | TRBV28 | 15 | - | TRBD1 | TGTGCCAGCAGTTCCGGACAGGGAGTCACCTACGAGCAGTACTTC | CASSSGQGVTYEQYF
TRBJ2-1 | TRBV2 | 14 | - | TRBD2 | TGTGCCAGCAGGGAGCGGGAGGGCCCCAATGAGCAGTTCTTC | CASREREGPNEQFF
TRBJ1-5 | TRBV7-9 | 17 | once | - | TGTGCCAGCAGCTTAGAGTACCAGGGGTCTAGCAATCAGCCCCAGCATTTT | CASSLEYQGSSNQPQHF
TRBJ2-1 | TRBV10-1 | 18 | - | - | TGCGCCAGCAGTGAGGTCCCTCCCGGGGGAGTAATGTTCAATGAGCAGTTCTTC | CASSEVPPGGVMFNEQFF
TRBJ1-1 | TRBV4-1 | 11 | - | - | TGCGCCAGCAGCTCGTCCGCTGAAGCTTTCTTT | CASSSSAEAFF
TRBJ1-1 | TRBV18 | 14 | - | TRBD1 | TGTGCCAGCTCACCCGGGACAGTGAACACTGAAGCTTTCTTT | CASSPGTVNTEAFF
TRBJ1-5 | TRBV18 | 16 | - | TRBD1 | TGTGCCAGCTCGCAAACACCGGGACAGGGCAATCAGCCCCAGCATTTT | CASSQTPGQGNQPQHF
TRBJ2-7 | TRBV4-1 | 14 | - | TRBD1 | TGCGCCAGCAGCCCCTGGGACAGGAGTTACGAGCAGTACTTC | CASSPWDRSYEQYF
TRBJ2-2 | TRBV5-1 | 17 | once | TRBD2 | TGCGCCAGCAGCTCCGGGACTAGCGGGATGAACACCGGGGAGCTGTTTTTT | CASSSGTSGMNTGELFF
TRBJ2-7 | TRBV28 | 13 | - | TRBD1 | TGTGCCAGCAGACCGGGACAGGGTGGAGAGCAGTACTTC | CASRPGQGGEQYF
TRBJ2-6 | TRBV28 | 17 | - | TRBD2 | TGTGCCACCCTAGTAGGGCTAGCGGGCTCTGGGGCCAACGTCCTGACTTTC | CATLVGLAGSGANVLTF
TRBJ2-5 | TRBV9 | 16 | few | - | TGTGCCAGCAGCGCCGGACTAGGAGGGGGAAAAGAGACCCAGTACTTC | CASSAGLGGGKETQYF
TRBJ2-5 | TRBV2 | 14 | few | - | TGTGCCAGCAGCGGACAGATTCCTGGGGAGACCCAGTACTTC | CASSGQIPGETQYF
TRBJ1-5 | TRBV2 | 15 | - | TRBD1 | TGTGCCAGCAGTCCTCTCGGGACAGGAAATCAGCCCCAGCATTTT | CASSPLGTGNQPQHF
TRBJ2-7 | TRBV29-1 | 14 | - | - | TGCAGCGCTCGCGGGGTCCACGATATCTACGAGCAGTACTTC | CSARGVHDIYEQYF
TRBJ1-1 | TRBV7-9 | 16 | once | TRBD1 | TGTGCCAGCAGCCCATGGACAGGGACCGGATTAACTGAAGCTTTCTTT | CASSPWTGTGLTEAFF
TRBJ1-3 | TRBV9 | 15 | - | TRBD1 | TGTGCCAGCAGCGTTACAGGGGGAAGTGGAAACACCATATATTTT | CASSVTGGSGNTIYF
TRBJ2-7 | TRBV4-2 | 13 | - | - | TGTGCCAGCAGCCGCGTGGTCCACTCCGAGCAGTACTTC | CASSRVVHSEQYF
TRBJ2-1 | TRBV19 | 15 | - | TRBD2 | TGTGCCAGTAGTATTTCTAGCGGGCGCTACAATGAGCAGTTCTTC | CASSISSGRYNEQFF
TRBJ2-5 | TRBV27 | 16 | - | TRBD1 | TGTGCCAGCAGTCTTCCGACCGGGACAGGGGTAGAGACCCAGTACTTC | CASSLPTGTGVETQYF
TRBJ2-1 | TRBV12-1 | 13 | - | - | TGTGCCAGCAGCCTTGAAGGGGGTGTTGAGCAGTTCTTC | CASSLEGGVEQFF
TRBJ2-1 | TRBV14 | 18 | - | TRBD2 | TGTGCCAGCAGCCAAGTAACAACTAGCGGGAGCTCCTACAATGAGCAGTTCTTC | CASSQVTTSGSSYNEQFF
TRBJ2-2 | TRBV7-8 | 12 | - | - | TGTGCCAGCAGCTTACGAGCCGGGGAGCTGTTTTTT | CASSLRAGELFF
TRBJ2-7 | TRBV27 | 16 | - | TRBD1 | TGTGCCAGCAGTTTAGCCGCACAGGGGAGCTCCTACGAGCAGTACTTC | CASSLAAQGSSYEQYF
TRBJ2-1 | TRBV6-5 | 15 | - | - | TGTGCCAGCAGTTACAGTCAGCGCTCCTACAATGAGCAGTTCTTC | CASSYSQRSYNEQFF
TRBJ2-2 | TRBV29-1 | 13 | - | - | TGCAGCGTTGGGTCTGCGAGCACCGGGGAGCTGTTTTTT | CSVGSASTGELFF
TRBJ2-7 | TRBV12-2 | 17 | - | - | TGTGCAAGTCGCCGCGGGACTAGCGGGAGCCTTACCTACGAGCAGTACTTC | CASRRGTSGSLTYEQYF
TRBJ2-1 | TRBV7-8 | 18 | - | TRBD2 | TGTGCCAGCAGCCCGAACCGTTTGGCGGGAGTCGGGCGTAATGAGCAGTTCTTC | CASSPNRLAGVGRNEQFF
TRBJ2-5 | TRBV9 | 15 | - | - | TGTGCCAGCAGCGTCGGTGGGGGGGCTGGAGAGACCCAGTACTTC | CASSVGGGAGETQYF
TRBJ2-5 | TRBV7-6 | 13 | once | - | TGTGCCAGCAGCTTAGACAGCAAAGAGACCCAGTACTTC | CASSLDSKETQYF